This record looks at one T cell receptor (beta chain) sequence and its context. The data belong to a study of blood T cell repertoires in COVID-19. Across the whole study: Samples came from the United States, Italy and Spain, spanning acute and convalescent COVID-19. T cells, B-cell-depleted T cells, or PBMCs supplied cDNA or gDNA.

The germline gives CDR1 KGHSH, CDR2 LQKENI. The ends were cut back, 2 bases at V and 7 bases at J, with 11 bases in the middle. This CDR3 has 13 residues. Sequencing used immunoSEQ multiplex PCR; TCRdb keeps in-frame clones, though not all of them. The sample records just under 300,000 clones, around nine tenths being singletons. The source material was peripheral blood. V is TRBV18 and J is TRBJ1-2; D not certain. The origin of this receptor is a man between 65 and 79 years old with acute or convalescent COVID-19. As DNA, the CDR3 is TGTGCCAGCTCACCAGACGGCGGTTTTGGCTACACCTTC. Amino acid sequence: CASSPDGGFGYTF.